This T cell receptor (beta chain) stems from a study of shared clonotypes between healthy human individuals. The CDR3 has 14 residues. Germline CDR1 reads SGHRS; CDR2 reads YFSETQ. With 4 bases removed from V and 2 bases from J, the gap between germline ends came to 9 bases. A single count supports this clone. Its antigen is not identified. Study-level findings and limits: The sampled material consisted only of blood, and tissue repertoires are likely to differ. Larger estimated richness was generally recorded for naive subsets relative to memory subsets. A few donors showed sharing of about 4.8% of naive CD4 clonotypes.

Under the authors' procedure: As immunoSEQ supplied junction-only sequences (without quality scores), filtering differed. The protocol was immunoSEQ multiplex PCR, while the TCRdb copy is restricted to in-frame clones and leaves out a portion. The DNA was the basis for D and trimming; V, J and clone size are from that table. The table shows some 2.1 million clones, with 85% to 95% occurring only once. The TCR comes from a man aged 18 to 30 in good health. Sequencing was carried out using naive CD4+ T cells sorted from blood. The subset denotes: CD45RA+ positively selected. The rearrangement joins TRBV5-1 to TRBJ1-4; no clear D gene. The CDR3 nucleotides read TGCGCCAGCAGCGGAGGGTTCACTAATGAAAAACTGTTTTTT. This encodes CASSGGFTNEKLFF.